This T cell receptor beta chain is drawn from a study of identical twins. Study findings and constraints: In drawing conclusions, the study used cross-sectional statistical analysis and did not follow the same donors.

TCRdb fed the 5' RACE reads into MiXCR, producing one record per CDR3 protein. The sample lists 550,000 to 700,000 distinct CDR3 sequences, nearly 10% occurring once. The J segment lost 3 bases and the V segment lost 6 bases, leaving 6 bases of the junction unmatched. The CDR3 extends over 13 amino acids. Germline V gives CDR1 DFQATT, CDR2 SNEGSKA (reference sequence). This clonotype was counted between two and nine times. Its antigen is unknown. The same data also went into a second study, on yellow fever vaccine responses in identical twins.

The sequencing input was PBMCs. The origin of this receptor is a woman in her late teens or twenties in good health. This sequence joins TRBV20-1 and TRBJ2-5; 8 nucleotides match TRBD1. In DNA, the CDR3 is TGCAGTGCCACGGACAGGGACAAAGAGACCCAGTACTTC. Protein: CSATDRDKETQYF.